These T cell receptor beta chains were read from a single sample in a study of identical twins. MiXCR was run by TCRdb on the 5' RACE reads, yielding one entry per CDR3 protein. The table records 650,000 to 750,000 distinct CDR3 sequences, 21% of them present only once. These data are also associated with another study on T cells expressing NK-cell markers.

The sequenced material came from PBMCs. The source of these receptors is a woman between 18 and 29 years old in good health. CDR3s include the opening cysteine and the closing phenylalanine or tryptophan. The D gene is left open where the match is weak. A row's size may be missing; if present it is once, few, many or a size class.

-,16,TRBV11-2,TRBJ2-2,-,CASSLDRSGSTGELFF,TGTGCCAGCAGCTTAGATAGATCGGGGTCCACCGGGGAGCTGTTTTTT
-,14,TRBV30,TRBJ2-3,few,CAWSVGLATDTQYF,TGTGCCTGGAGTGTGGGGTTAGCCACAGATACGCAGTATTTT
-,14,TRBV6-1,TRBJ2-3,-,CASSADRLTDTQYF,TGTGCCAGCAGTGCCGACAGGCTCACAGATACGCAGTATTTT
TRBD2,15,TRBV9,TRBJ2-1,few,CASSGSGGANNEQFF,TGTGCCAGCAGCGGTAGCGGGGGGGCCAACAATGAGCAGTTCTTC
-,13,TRBV9,TRBJ1-1,many,CASSKDRDTEAFF,TGTGCCAGCAGCAAAGACAGAGACACTGAAGCTTTCTTT
-,16,TRBV6-1,TRBJ2-5,-,CASTNDRQGRGETQYF,TGTGCCAGCACTAATGATCGACAGGGGAGGGGGGAGACCCAGTACTTC
-,11,TRBV2,TRBJ2-1,-,CASCRTNEQFF,TGTGCCAGCTGTCGTACGAATGAGCAGTTCTTC
TRBD1,14,TRBV12-3/TRBV12-4,TRBJ2-1,few,CASGRDRGRGPQFF,TGTGCCAGCGGTCGAGACAGGGGGCGAGGCCCGCAGTTCTTC
-,13,TRBV28,TRBJ2-2,-,CASSFGGSGELFF,TGTGCCAGCAGTTTCGGGGGATCAGGGGAGCTGTTTTTT
TRBD2,15,TRBV2,TRBJ2-3,-,CASSRLAEFTDTQYF,TGTGCCAGCAGCCGACTAGCGGAGTTCACAGATACGCAGTATTTT
-,17,TRBV10-3,TRBJ2-5,-,CAISDVYLGREEETQYF,TGTGCCATCAGTGACGTTTATTTGGGCAGAGAAGAAGAGACCCAGTACTTC
-,15,TRBV5-1,TRBJ1-4,-,CASSLDGPPIEKLFF,TGCGCCAGCAGCTTGGACGGACCGCCTATCGAAAAACTGTTTTTT
-,14,TRBV5-1,TRBJ2-7,-,CASSQGSGVYEQYF,TGCGCCAGCAGCCAAGGGTCTGGGGTCTACGAGCAGTACTTC
-,14,TRBV12-3/TRBV12-4,TRBJ2-1,-,CASSSKGTAVEQFF,TGTGCCAGCAGCTCGAAGGGGACCGCGGTTGAGCAGTTCTTC
-,14,TRBV28,TRBJ2-1,-,CASSPSGRDNEQFF,TGTGCCAGCAGTCCCAGCGGGCGAGACAATGAGCAGTTCTTC
-,14,TRBV6-1,TRBJ2-3,-,CASTTTGAADTQYF,TGTGCCAGCACCACAACGGGGGCGGCAGATACGCAGTATTTT
-,15,TRBV12-3/TRBV12-4,TRBJ1-2,many,CASSPRAASFYGYTF,TGTGCCAGCAGCCCCCGGGCAGCATCGTTCTATGGCTACACCTTC
-,15,TRBV4-3,TRBJ2-6,many,CASSQRGSGANVLTF,TGCGCCAGCAGCCAAAGGGGTTCTGGGGCCAACGTCCTGACTTTC
-,18,TRBV15,TRBJ2-6,-,CATSRDLLATRRANVLTF,TGTGCCACCAGCAGAGATCTCCTTGCGACTAGAAGGGCCAACGTCCTGACTTTC
TRBD2,14,TRBV20-1,TRBJ2-5,few,CSASKAGGPETQYF,TGCAGTGCTAGTAAGGCGGGGGGGCCGGAGACCCAGTACTTC
-,11,TRBV10-3,TRBJ2-1,few,CAISVTNEQFF,TGTGCCATCAGTGTCACCAATGAGCAGTTCTTC
-,16,TRBV7-8,TRBJ2-2,-,CASSLVQTPNTGELFF,TGTGCCAGCAGCTTAGTCCAGACGCCGAACACCGGGGAGCTGTTTTTT
-,12,TRBV6-6,TRBJ1-5,-,CASSPGHQPQHF,TGTGCCAGCAGTCCCGGGCATCAGCCCCAGCATTTT
-,12,TRBV7-8,TRBJ1-1,-,CASSPQLGEAFF,TGTGCCAGCAGCCCCCAGCTGGGTGAAGCTTTCTTT
-,15,TRBV7-7,TRBJ2-1,-,CASSQGLATSDEQFF,TGTGCCAGCAGCCAGGGTCTAGCAACCTCGGATGAGCAGTTCTTC
TRBD2,14,TRBV15,TRBJ2-5,few,CATSSRGGRETQYF,TGTGCCACCAGCTCGCGGGGGGGCAGGGAGACCCAGTACTTC
TRBD2,17,TRBV7-3,TRBJ2-1,-,CASSPPRGGGAHNEQFF,TGTGCCAGCAGCCCACCAAGAGGCGGGGGGGCCCACAATGAGCAGTTCTTC
TRBD1,12,TRBV29-1,TRBJ2-4,-,CSGSDRANIQYF,TGCAGCGGATCGGACAGGGCAAACATTCAGTACTTC
TRBD2,15,TRBV20-1,TRBJ2-7,-,CSATSGGHKSYEQYF,TGCAGTGCGACTAGCGGAGGCCATAAATCCTACGAGCAGTACTTC
-,14,TRBV2,TRBJ1-3,-,CASSGGTPGNTIYF,TGTGCCAGCAGTGGGGGGACACCTGGAAACACCATATATTTT
-,11,TRBV12-3/TRBV12-4,TRBJ2-1,few,CASRKPNEQFF,TGTGCCAGCAGAAAACCCAATGAGCAGTTCTTC
-,16,TRBV6-5,TRBJ2-3,few,CASSYSGGRKSDTQYF,TGTGCCAGCAGTTACTCGGGGGGGCGGAAGTCAGATACGCAGTATTTT
-,15,TRBV7-9,TRBJ1-1,many,CASTPWEEMNTEAFF,TGTGCCAGCACCCCGTGGGAGGAGATGAACACTGAAGCTTTCTTT
TRBD2,13,TRBV10-3,TRBJ2-3,many,CAIRTSSTDTQYF,TGTGCCATCAGGACTAGCAGCACAGATACGCAGTATTTT
TRBD1,16,TRBV5-1,TRBJ1-1,few,CASSDLPTGVNTEAFF,TGCGCCAGCAGCGACTTACCGACAGGGGTGAACACTGAAGCTTTCTTT
-,12,TRBV12-3/TRBV12-4,TRBJ2-7,few,CASSFVGDEQYF,TGTGCCAGCAGTTTTGTAGGGGACGAGCAGTACTTC
TRBD1,16,TRBV10-3,TRBJ2-7,many,CAISESIGQGPYEQYF,TGTGCCATCAGTGAGTCGATCGGACAGGGGCCCTACGAGCAGTACTTC
-,15,TRBV6-5,TRBJ1-1,few,CASSYPGGGRTEAFF,TGTGCCAGCAGTTACCCTGGAGGGGGGAGGACTGAAGCTTTCTTT
-,14,TRBV6-5,TRBJ2-1,few,CASSYSHGWDEQFF,TGTGCCAGCAGTTACTCTCACGGGTGGGATGAGCAGTTCTTC
-,14,TRBV2,TRBJ2-2,-,CASTLDSNTGELFF,TGTGCCAGTACTCTAGACAGTAACACCGGGGAGCTGTTTTTT
-,15,TRBV9,TRBJ2-5,many,CASSVGGVSQETQYF,TGTGCCAGCAGCGTAGGTGGGGTCAGTCAAGAGACCCAGTACTTC
-,15,TRBV7-3,TRBJ2-2,few,CASSPSRTNTGELFF,TGTGCCAGCAGCCCGTCCCGGACAAACACCGGGGAGCTGTTTTTT
-,16,TRBV7-8,TRBJ1-1,-,CASSSPWPSRDTEAFF,TGTGCCAGCAGCTCCCCCTGGCCCTCACGGGACACTGAAGCTTTCTTT
-,12,TRBV4-1,TRBJ1-4,-,CASSQIPLELFF,TGCGCCAGCAGCCAAATCCCCCTGGAACTATTTTTT
-,15,TRBV12-3/TRBV12-4,TRBJ1-1,few,CASSLRVDRYTEAFF,TGTGCCAGCAGTTTACGCGTAGACAGGTACACTGAAGCTTTCTTT
-,15,TRBV6-5,TRBJ2-5,-,CASSYSTALQGTQYF,TGTGCCAGCAGTTACTCGACGGCCCTTCAGGGGACCCAGTACTTC
-,17,TRBV7-8,TRBJ2-2,-,CASSLLRGANVPGELFF,TGTGCCAGCAGCTTACTCAGGGGGGCCAATGTCCCCGGGGAGCTGTTTTTT
TRBD1,12,TRBV29-1,TRBJ2-7,-,CSVEGQSNEQYF,TGCAGCGTTGAGGGACAGAGTAACGAGCAGTACTTC
TRBD2,14,TRBV20-1,TRBJ2-3,few,CSALTSGNSDTQYF,TGCAGTGCTCTAACTAGCGGGAACTCAGATACGCAGTATTTT
TRBD2,16,TRBV15,TRBJ2-4,few,CATSTGLAGTKNIQYF,TGTGCCACCAGCACCGGACTAGCGGGAACCAAAAACATTCAGTACTTC
-,13,TRBV20-1,TRBJ2-5,many,CSAHHGGEETQYF,TGCAGTGCCCATCACGGGGGCGAGGAGACCCAGTACTTC
TRBD2,14,TRBV9,TRBJ2-1,-,CASSVASGSDRQFF,TGTGCCAGCAGCGTTGCTAGCGGGAGTGATCGGCAGTTCTTC
-,13,TRBV7-9,TRBJ1-4,few,CASRPDSEGKLFF,TGTGCCAGCAGACCAGACAGTGAGGGAAAACTGTTTTTT